The T cell receptor beta chain described here comes from a study of T cells after yellow fever vaccination. The CDR3 runs 15 residues. V lost 10 bases to trimming and J lost 2 bases, with 18 bases between them. Germline CDR1 is MDHEN and CDR2 is SYDVKM. Only a few counts were recorded for this clonotype. The antigen remains undetermined. Conversion of TCR transcripts into cDNA relied on 5'RACE template switching, which added a universal primer site and UMIs. One entry per CDR3 protein, called by TCRdb with MiXCR from the 5' RACE reads. Among hundreds of thousands of distinct CDR3 sequences listed, roughly 12% were seen once. General study points: Sorted repertoires could include abundant contaminating clonotypes from bulk cells.

Sample: PBMCs, taken on the day of the yellow fever booster vaccination. J is TRBJ1-5 and V is TRBV28; a weak D match, TRBD1 (5 bases). This clonotype was obtained from a man aged 30 to 39 who received the YFV17D yellow fever vaccine. This chain's CDR3 is CATTRPGGGNQPQHF. The CDR3 DNA reads as TGTGCCACTACTCGCCCGGGGGGTGGCAATCAGCCCCAGCATTTT.